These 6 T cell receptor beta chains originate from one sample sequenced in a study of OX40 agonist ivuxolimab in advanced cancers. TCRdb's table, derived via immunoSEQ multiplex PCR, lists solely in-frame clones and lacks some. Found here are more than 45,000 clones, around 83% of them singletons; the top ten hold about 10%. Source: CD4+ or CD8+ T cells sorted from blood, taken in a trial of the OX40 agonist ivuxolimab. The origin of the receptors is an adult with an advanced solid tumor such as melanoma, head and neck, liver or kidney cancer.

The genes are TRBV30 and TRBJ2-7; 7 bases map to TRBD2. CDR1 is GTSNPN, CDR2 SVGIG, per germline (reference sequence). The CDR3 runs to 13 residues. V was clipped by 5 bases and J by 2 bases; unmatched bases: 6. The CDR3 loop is CAWSSGLTYEQYF. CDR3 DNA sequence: TGTGCCTGGTCTAGCGGACTTACCTACGAGCAGTACTTC.

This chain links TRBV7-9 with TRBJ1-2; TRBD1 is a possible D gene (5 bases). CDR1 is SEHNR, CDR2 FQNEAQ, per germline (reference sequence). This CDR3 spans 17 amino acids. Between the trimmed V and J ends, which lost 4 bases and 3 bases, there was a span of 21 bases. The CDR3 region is CASSSVPGGSKDYGYTF. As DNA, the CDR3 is TGTGCCAGCAGCTCAGTACCCGGGGGATCCAAGGACTATGGCTACACCTTC.

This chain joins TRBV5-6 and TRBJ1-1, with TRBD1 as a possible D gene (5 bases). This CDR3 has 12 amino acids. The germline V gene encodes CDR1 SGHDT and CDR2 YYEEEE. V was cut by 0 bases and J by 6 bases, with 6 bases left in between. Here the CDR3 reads CASSLAGPEAFF. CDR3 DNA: TGTGCCAGCAGCTTGGCGGGGCCTGAAGCTTTCTTT.

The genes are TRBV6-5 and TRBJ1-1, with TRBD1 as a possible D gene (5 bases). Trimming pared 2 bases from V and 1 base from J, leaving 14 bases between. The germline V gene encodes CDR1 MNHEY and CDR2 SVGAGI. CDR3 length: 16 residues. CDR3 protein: CASSYALTDSNTEAFF. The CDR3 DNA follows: TGTGCCAGCAGTTACGCCCTGACAGATTCGAACACTGAAGCTTTCTTT.

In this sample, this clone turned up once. The CDR3 DNA reads as TGTGCCAGCAGCTCCGTAGCGGGGACCTTCACAGATACGCAGTATTTT. Protein product: CASSSVAGTFTDTQYF. This sequence joins TRBV5-4 and TRBJ2-3; 8 nucleotides align to TRBD2. The CDR3 length is 16 residues. J gave up 2 bases and V 3 bases, and 8 bases lay outside the gene matches. Germline assignment: CDR1 SGHNT and CDR2 YYREEE (reference sequence).

CDR3 DNA sequence: TGTGCCAGCAGTCCCCCTTGGGAGGGCGGGTACTACGAGCAGTACTTC. It is translated as CASSPPWEGGYYEQYF. The chain uses TRBV2 and TRBJ2-7; the match to TRBD2 covers 7 bases. The CDR3 length is 16 residues. V shed 5 bases and J 3 bases; nucleotides not matched to a gene: 13. Germline CDR1 SNHLY, CDR2 FYNNEI.